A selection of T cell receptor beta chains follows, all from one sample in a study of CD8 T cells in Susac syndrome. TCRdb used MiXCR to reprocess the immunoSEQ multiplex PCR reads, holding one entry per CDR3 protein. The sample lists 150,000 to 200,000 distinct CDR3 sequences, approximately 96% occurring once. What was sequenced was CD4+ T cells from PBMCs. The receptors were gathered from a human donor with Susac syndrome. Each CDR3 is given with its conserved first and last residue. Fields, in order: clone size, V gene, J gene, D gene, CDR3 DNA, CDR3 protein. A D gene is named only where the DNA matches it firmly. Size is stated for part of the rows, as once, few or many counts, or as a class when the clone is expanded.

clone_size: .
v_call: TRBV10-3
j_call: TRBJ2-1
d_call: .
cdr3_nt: TGTGCCATCAGTGAGGGGGCTAGCTCCTACAATGAGCAGTTCTTC
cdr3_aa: CAISEGASSYNEQFF

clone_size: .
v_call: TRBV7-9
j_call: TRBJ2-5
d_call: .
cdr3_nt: TGTGCCAGCAGCTTAGGAGGGTTTGGAGAGACCCAGTACTTC
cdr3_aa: CASSLGGFGETQYF

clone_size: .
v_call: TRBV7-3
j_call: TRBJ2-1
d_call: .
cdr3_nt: TGTGCCAGCAGCCCGGACCGCCTCCGAGCCTACAATGAGCAGTTCTTC
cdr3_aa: CASSPDRLRAYNEQFF

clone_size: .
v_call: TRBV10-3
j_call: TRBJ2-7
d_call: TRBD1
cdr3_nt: TGTGCCATCAATTCCGGGACAGGGGAATACGAGCAGTACTTC
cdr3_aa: CAINSGTGEYEQYF

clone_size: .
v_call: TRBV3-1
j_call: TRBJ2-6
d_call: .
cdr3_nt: TGTGCCAGCTCTGAGGGACTCTCTGGGGCCAACGTCCTGACTTTC
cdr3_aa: CASSEGLSGANVLTF

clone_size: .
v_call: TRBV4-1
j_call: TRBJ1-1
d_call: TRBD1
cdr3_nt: TGCGCCAGCAGCCAACGAGAAATTGGGACAGGAACGAACACTGAAGCTTTCTTT
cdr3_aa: CASSQREIGTGTNTEAFF

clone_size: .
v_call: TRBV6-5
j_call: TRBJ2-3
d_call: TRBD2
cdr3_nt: TGTGCCAGCCGACCGGGACTAGGCTCAGATACGCAGTATTTT
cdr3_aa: CASRPGLGSDTQYF

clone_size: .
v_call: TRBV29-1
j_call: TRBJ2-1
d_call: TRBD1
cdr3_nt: TGCAGCGTCACAGGGGCCAATGAGCAGTTCTTC
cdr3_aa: CSVTGANEQFF

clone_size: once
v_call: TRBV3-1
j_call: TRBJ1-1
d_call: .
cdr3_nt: TGTGCCAGCAGCCAAAACAGCGAAGCTTTCTTT
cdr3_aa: CASSQNSEAFF

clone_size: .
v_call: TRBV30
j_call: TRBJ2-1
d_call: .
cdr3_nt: TGTGCCTGGAACTCCTACAATGAGCAGTTCTTC
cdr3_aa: CAWNSYNEQFF

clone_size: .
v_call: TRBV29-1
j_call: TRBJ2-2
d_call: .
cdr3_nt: TGCAGCGCAGACGAGGGGACCGGGGAGCTGTTTTTT
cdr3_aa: CSADEGTGELFF

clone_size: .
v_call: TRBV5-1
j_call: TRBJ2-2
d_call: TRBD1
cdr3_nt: TGCGCCAGCAGATCCCGGACAGGGGGCGCGAACACCGGGGAGCTGTTTTTT
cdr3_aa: CASRSRTGGANTGELFF

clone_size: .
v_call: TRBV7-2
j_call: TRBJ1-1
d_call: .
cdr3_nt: TGTGCCAGCAATTTAGGGCAGCCGAACACTGAAGCTTTCTTT
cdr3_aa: CASNLGQPNTEAFF

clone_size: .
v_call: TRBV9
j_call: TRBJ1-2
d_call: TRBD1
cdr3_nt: TGTGCCAGCCAACGGACAGGTCCCTATGGCTACACCTTC
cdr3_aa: CASQRTGPYGYTF

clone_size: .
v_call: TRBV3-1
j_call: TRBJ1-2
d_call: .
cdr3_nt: TGTGCCAGCAGCGCCCGGACAGCAAATTATGGCTACACCTTC
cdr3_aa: CASSARTANYGYTF

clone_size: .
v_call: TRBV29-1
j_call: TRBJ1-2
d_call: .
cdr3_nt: TGCAGCGTTGTAATGCCTCGTCAGGTTGATAGCTATGGCTACACCTTC
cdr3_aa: CSVVMPRQVDSYGYTF

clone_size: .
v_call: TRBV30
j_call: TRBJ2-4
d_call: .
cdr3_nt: TGTGCCTGGAGTCCCCTTATAGCCAAAAACATTCAGTACTTC
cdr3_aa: CAWSPLIAKNIQYF

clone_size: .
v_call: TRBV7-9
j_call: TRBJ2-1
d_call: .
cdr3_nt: TGTGCCAGCAGCTCAAGCGGGCCCCCTACGGATGAGCAGTTCTTC
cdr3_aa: CASSSSGPPTDEQFF

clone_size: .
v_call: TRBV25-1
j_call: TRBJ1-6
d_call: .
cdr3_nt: TGTGCCAGCAGTGAATATGGGTCCAGGGAAGTCAATTCACCCCTCCACTTT
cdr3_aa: CASSEYGSREVNSPLHF

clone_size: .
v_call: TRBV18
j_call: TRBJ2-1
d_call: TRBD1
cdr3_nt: TGTGCCAGCTCACCGACAACCGGGACAGGGGTCAATGAGCAGTTCTTC
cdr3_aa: CASSPTTGTGVNEQFF